These T cell receptor beta chains were read from a single sample in a study of blood T cell repertoires in COVID-19. The protocol was immunoSEQ multiplex PCR, while the TCRdb copy is restricted to in-frame clones and leaves out a portion. The sample consists of fewer than 180,000 clones, about 85% of them appearing once. Input material: peripheral blood. These TCRs come from an older woman with active or convalescent COVID-19. CDR3s include the opening cysteine and the closing phenylalanine or tryptophan. Fields, in order: V gene, J gene, clone size, CDR3 protein. Expanded clones get a size class; other rows say once, few or many, or leave the size out.

>TRBV5-6|TRBJ2-3|NA
CASSFGTSGAALKGTQYF
>TRBV19|TRBJ1-2|NA
CASSNRGYGYTF
>TRBV4-1|TRBJ1-2|NA
CASSQLVVPNYGYTF
>TRBV10-2|TRBJ1-2|NA
CATKQGGDYGYTF
>TRBV5-6|TRBJ2-5|NA
CASSLEQTQYF
>TRBV2|TRBJ1-6|NA
CASSDRGGSPLHF
>TRBV21-1|TRBJ1-5|NA
CASRCRRQGVSSGNQPQHF
>TRBV19|TRBJ1-6|NA
CASSIDRGYSPLHF
>TRBV23-1|TRBJ2-2|NA
CASWGGRNTGELFF
>TRBV9|TRBJ2-2|NA
CASSVGLAGAPTGELFF
>TRBV2|TRBJ1-5|NA
CASRIGGWEPQHF
>TRBV2|TRBJ2-3|NA
CASSVSGAGVNTQYF
>TRBV6-6|TRBJ1-2|NA
CASSYFPGQGRGYTF
>TRBV7-8|TRBJ1-5|NA
CASSDRQGQGQPQHF
>TRBV3-1/TRBV3-2|TRBJ2-3|NA
CASSQEPGGTDTQYF
>TRBV7-6|TRBJ2-1|once
CASSSSVRPPYNEQFF
>TRBV7-8|TRBJ2-1|NA
CASSLGSNYNEQFF
>TRBV19|TRBJ2-3|NA
CASSPWTSDPKDTQYF
>TRBV7-9|TRBJ1-1|once
CASSFLGQTVLEF
>TRBV4-1|TRBJ2-5|NA
CASSQGTDQETQYF
>TRBV12-5|TRBJ2-2|NA
CASGSRTGELFF
>TRBV6-6|TRBJ2-6|NA
CASSYGTDYNVLTF
>TRBV6-2/TRBV6-3|TRBJ1-1|NA
CASSRRTGVNTEAFF
>TRBV30|TRBJ1-2|NA
CALSGGPYGYTF
>TRBV6-5|TRBJ1-2|NA
CASTNLNYGYTF
>TRBV4-1|TRBJ1-2|NA
CASSQDGGRYGYTF
>TRBV7-9|TRBJ1-3|NA
CASSLQGTGNTIYF
>TRBV19|TRBJ1-2|NA
CASSTNTGTGGNGYTF
>TRBV7-2|TRBJ2-5|NA
CASSFGRGGETQYF
>TRBV4-1|TRBJ2-1|NA
CASSQDPGSGYNEQFF
>TRBV9|TRBJ2-3|NA
CASSDDAPRGASTDTQYF
>TRBV7-2|TRBJ2-1|NA
CASSRDGGEQFF
>TRBV30|TRBJ1-6|NA
CAWSLAGRGSPLHF
>TRBV6-5|TRBJ2-1|NA
CASTSGWSDEQFF
>TRBV9|TRBJ1-6|NA
CASSALGTVNSPLHF
>TRBV9|TRBJ2-3|NA
CASSPMLAGGRRRTDTQYF
>TRBV4-1|TRBJ2-5|few
CASSQDLGRFGKETQYF
>TRBV6-1|TRBJ1-2|NA
CASSEAGRGGYTF
>TRBV5-6|TRBJ1-2|NA
CASTLRFSNYGYTF
>TRBV6-5|TRBJ1-1|NA
CASSLQVRTEAFF
>TRBV30|TRBJ2-3|NA
CAWSSGGRTDTQYF
>TRBV6-5|TRBJ2-2|NA
CASSPQFGGELFF
>TRBV3-1/TRBV3-2|TRBJ1-2|NA
CASSQTNYGYTF
>TRBV3-1/TRBV3-2|TRBJ1-4|NA
CASSPGTFEKLFF
>TRBV4-3|TRBJ2-1|NA
CASSIDGGAGNEQFF
>TRBV14|TRBJ2-1|NA
CASSPLAGANNEQFF
>TRBV15|TRBJ2-5|NA
CATSRGEYYRGQETQYF
>TRBV10-3|TRBJ1-3|NA
CATRGLVNTIYF
>TRBV6-4|TRBJ2-3|NA
CASSDEAWSSGGGTDTQYF
>TRBV9|TRBJ2-5|NA
CASSPSLLAAQETQYF
>TRBV27|TRBJ1-1|NA
CASSSLQGVRTEAFF
>TRBV4-3|TRBJ2-3|NA
CASSQGTSGSTDTQYF
>TRBV7-9|TRBJ2-5|once
CASSHSSASGTNIQETQYF
>TRBV5-1|TRBJ2-7|NA
CASSLGDNSYEQYF
>TRBV21-1|TRBJ2-1|few
CASSPTSGGAEQFF
>TRBV5-1|TRBJ1-2|NA
CASSTDYHGYTF
>TRBV5-1|TRBJ2-4|NA
CASSLNRENIQYF